The next 9 T cell receptor beta chains were all read from a single sample in a study of OX40 agonist ivuxolimab in advanced cancers. Using immunoSEQ multiplex PCR, the repertoire was profiled, and TCRdb retains in-frame clones only, with some absent. This table holds approximately 38,000 clones, approximately 80% found once. Sample: CD4+ or CD8+ T cells sorted from blood, taken in a trial of the OX40 agonist ivuxolimab. These receptors were obtained from an adult with an advanced solid tumor such as melanoma, head and neck, liver or kidney cancer.

The genes are TRBV11-2 and TRBJ2-1, with D unclear. Germline CDR1 is SGHAT and CDR2 is FQNNGV. The CDR3 is made up of 17 amino acids. Trimming left V 0 bases short and J 2 bases short, with 14 bases between. The CDR3, as DNA: TGTGCCAGCAGCTTAGATGATCTACTCGCTACCTACAATGAGCAGTTCTTC. This encodes CASSLDDLLATYNEQFF.

The V and J genes are TRBV13 and TRBJ1-3; D uncertain. The length of the CDR3 is 13 residues. Germline assignment: CDR1 PRHDT and CDR2 FYEKMQ (reference sequence). V dropped 0 bases and J dropped 6 bases, with 6 bases sitting between them. The CDR3 coding sequence is TGTGCCAGCAGCTTAGGGGCGGAAAACACCATATATTTT. It yields the protein CASSLGAENTIYF.

The rearrangement uses TRBV19 and TRBJ2-2; D is tentatively TRBD1 or TRBD2 (5 bases each). V dropped 4 bases and J dropped 7 bases, with 19 bases sitting between them. Germline CDR1 and CDR2: LNHDA and SQIVND (reference sequence). The CDR3 loop spans 16 amino acids. Here the CDR3 DNA reads TGTGCCAGTAGTAAGGGGCTCACGGAGGAGATCGGGGAGCTGTTTTTT. Its protein is CASSKGLTEEIGELFF.

This rearrangement joins TRBV7-9 to TRBJ1-3, with 7 bases matching TRBD1. Trimming took 5 bases from V and 2 from J; bases not matched to a gene: 15. CDR3 length: 18 residues. CDR1 is SEHNR, CDR2 FQNEAQ, per germline (reference sequence). CDR3 residues: CASSPFPLTGEAGNTIYF. CDR3 bases: TGTGCCAGCAGCCCTTTCCCACTAACAGGGGAAGCTGGAAACACCATATATTTT.

This chain links TRBV7-2 with TRBJ2-1, with TRBD2 matching over 10 bases. This CDR3 comprises 14 residues. Germline assignment: CDR1 SGHTA and CDR2 FQGNSA. V shed 2 bases, J shed 6 bases, and the junction held 1 base outside the gene matches. The CDR3 DNA reads as TGTGCCAGCAGCTTAAGCGGGAGGGCCAATGAGCAGTTCTTC. Translated: CASSLSGRANEQFF.

Only one count was recorded for this clone. The rearrangement links TRBV4-3 to TRBJ1-1; no clear D. The CDR3 length is 17 residues. Trimming cost V 0 bases and J 1 base, with 15 bases left between them. Germline V gene data show CDR1 as LGHNA and CDR2 as YSLEER. The CDR3 sequence is CASSQDLVVSRNTEAFF. The CDR3 nucleotides read TGCGCCAGCAGCCAAGATCTCGTTGTAAGCCGGAACACTGAAGCTTTCTTT.

V usage is TRBV11-2 and J usage is TRBJ2-7; no clear D. Trimming took off 0 bases at V and 1 base at J, with 13 bases between the two ends. Germline V gene data show CDR1 as SGHAT and CDR2 as FQNNGV. This CDR3 is 16 amino acids long. The DNA of the CDR3 is TGTGCCAGCAGCTTAGAGCTCAGGAATCCTTCCTACGAGCAGTACTTC. This encodes CASSLELRNPSYEQYF. The full variable domain, in which reference TRBV11-2 and TRBJ2-7 provide the parts outside the CDR3, is EAGVAQSPRYKIIEKRQSVAFWCNPISGHATLYWYQQILGQGPKLLIQFQNNGVVDDSQLPKDRFSAERLKGVDSTLKIQPAKLEDSAVYLCASSLELRNPSYEQYFGPGTRLTVT.

V usage is TRBV21-1 and J usage is TRBJ1-6. TRBV21-1 is reported as a pseudogene. CDR3 length: 15 residues. The CDR3 protein is CASSKEALGNSPLHF. Written as DNA, the CDR3 is TGTGCCAGCAGCAAAGAGGCCTTGGGGAATTCACCCCTCCACTTT.

The chain combines TRBV6-1 with TRBJ2-7; D might be TRBD1 (6 bases). V lost 2 bases and J lost 2, with 13 bases in between. The germline CDR1 and CDR2 sequences are MNHNS and SASEGT. This CDR3 region has 15 residues. CDR3 sequence (DNA): TGTGCCAGCAGTGAAAAAGAGGCAGGGGCCTACGAGCAGTACTTC. Amino acids: CASSEKEAGAYEQYF.